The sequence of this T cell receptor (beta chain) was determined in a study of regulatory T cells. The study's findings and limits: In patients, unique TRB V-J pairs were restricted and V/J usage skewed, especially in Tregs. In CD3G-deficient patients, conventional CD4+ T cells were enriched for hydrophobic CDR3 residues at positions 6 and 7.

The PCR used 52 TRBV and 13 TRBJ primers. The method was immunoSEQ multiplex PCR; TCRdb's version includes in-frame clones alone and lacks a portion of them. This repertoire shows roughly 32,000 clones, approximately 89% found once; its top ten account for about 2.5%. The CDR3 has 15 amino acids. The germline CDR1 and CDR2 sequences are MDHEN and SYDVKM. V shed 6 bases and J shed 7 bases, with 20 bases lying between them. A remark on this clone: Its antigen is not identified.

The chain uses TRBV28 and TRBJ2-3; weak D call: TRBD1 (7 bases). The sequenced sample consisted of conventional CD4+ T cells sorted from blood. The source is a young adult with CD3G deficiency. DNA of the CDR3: TGTGCCAGCAGCTTAACCAGGGGGGAAAGAAATACGCAGTATTTT. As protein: CASSLTRGERNTQYF. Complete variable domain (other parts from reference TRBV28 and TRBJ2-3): DVKVTQSSRYLVKRTGEKVFLECVQDMDHENMFWYRQDPGLGLRLIYFSYDVKMKEKGDIPEGYSVSREKKERFSLILESASTNQTSMYLCASSLTRGERNTQYFGPGTRLTVL.